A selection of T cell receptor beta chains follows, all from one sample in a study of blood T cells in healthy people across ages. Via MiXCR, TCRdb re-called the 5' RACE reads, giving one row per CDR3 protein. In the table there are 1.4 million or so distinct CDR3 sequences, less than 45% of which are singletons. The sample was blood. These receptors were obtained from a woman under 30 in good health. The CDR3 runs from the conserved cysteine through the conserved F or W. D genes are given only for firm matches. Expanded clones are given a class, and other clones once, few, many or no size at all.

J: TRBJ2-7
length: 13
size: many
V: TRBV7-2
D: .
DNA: TGTGCCAGCAGCTTAGGAACTTTCTACGAGCAGTACTTC
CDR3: CASSLGTFYEQYF

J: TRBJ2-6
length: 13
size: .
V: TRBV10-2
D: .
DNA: TGCGCCAGCAAGGCCTCTGGGGCCAACGTCCTGACTTTC
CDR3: CASKASGANVLTF

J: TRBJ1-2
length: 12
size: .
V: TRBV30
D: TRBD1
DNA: TGTGCCTGGGGGACAGGGGGCAATGGCTACACCTTC
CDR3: CAWGTGGNGYTF

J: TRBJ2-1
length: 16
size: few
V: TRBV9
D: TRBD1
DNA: TGTGCCAGCAGCGCACGACAGGGGTCGGTAAACAATGAGCAGTTCTTC
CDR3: CASSARQGSVNNEQFF

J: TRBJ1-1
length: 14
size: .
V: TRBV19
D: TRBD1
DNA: TGTGCCAGTAGTACAGCAGGGGGGGGAACTGAAGCTTTCTTT
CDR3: CASSTAGGGTEAFF

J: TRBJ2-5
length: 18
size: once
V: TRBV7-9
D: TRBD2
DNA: TGTGCCAGCAGCTTCGGACTAGCGGGAGAGAAATCCTACAATGAGCAGTACTTC
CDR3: CASSFGLAGEKSYNEQYF

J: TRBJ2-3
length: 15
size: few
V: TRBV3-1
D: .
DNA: TGTGCCAGCAGCCAAGATCTTCCACGCACAGATACGCAGTATTTT
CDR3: CASSQDLPRTDTQYF

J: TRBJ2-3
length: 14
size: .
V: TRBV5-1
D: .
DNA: TGCGCCAGCAGCTTGGATGGGTTTCAAGATACGCAGTATTTT
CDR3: CASSLDGFQDTQYF

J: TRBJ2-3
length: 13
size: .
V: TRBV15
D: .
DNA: TGTGCCCCCAGCAGACCGTCCCGGGATACGCAGTATTTT
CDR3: CAPSRPSRDTQYF

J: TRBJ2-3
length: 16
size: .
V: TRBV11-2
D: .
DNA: TGTGCCAGCAGCTTGCGGGGCGCCCTATTGATAGATACGCAGTATTTT
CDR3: CASSLRGALLIDTQYF

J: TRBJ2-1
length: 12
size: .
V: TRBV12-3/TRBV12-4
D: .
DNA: TGTGCCAGCAGTTCCCCCCTTCATGAGCAGTTCTTC
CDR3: CASSSPLHEQFF

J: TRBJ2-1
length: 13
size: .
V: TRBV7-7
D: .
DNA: TGTGCTAGCAGCGGCCGGACTTGGGGTGAGCAGTTCTTC
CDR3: CASSGRTWGEQFF

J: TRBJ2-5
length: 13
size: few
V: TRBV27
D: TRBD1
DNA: TGTGCCAGCAGTTGGACAGGGAAAGAGACCCAGTACTTC
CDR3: CASSWTGKETQYF

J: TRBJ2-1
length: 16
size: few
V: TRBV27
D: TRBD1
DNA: TGTGCCAGCAGTGTACGTAAGGGACAGGGTTCAAATGAGCAGTTCTTC
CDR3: CASSVRKGQGSNEQFF

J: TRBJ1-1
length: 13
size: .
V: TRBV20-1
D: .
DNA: TGCAGTGCCGCCGACACGAGGGGCACTGAAGCTTTCTTT
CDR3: CSAADTRGTEAFF